This T cell receptor beta chain was sequenced during a study of T cell responses to AZD1222 COVID-19 vaccine. Study-wide results and caveats: Among those given AZD1222, only five or six were seropositive at baseline. Researchers took repertoire samples only after the peak T cell response had come.

Generated by immunoSEQ multiplex PCR, the TCRdb table keeps only in-frame clones and is missing some. The repertoire holds about 120,000 clones, with approximately 88% as singletons. About this clone: Antigen specificity is unknown.

The starting material was peripheral blood, obtained on day 0 of AZD1222 vaccination. This clonotype was obtained from an adult in good health.

CDR3 sequence: CASSPAGNNEKLFF. The CDR3 DNA reads as TGTGCCAGCAGCCCGGCCGGAAATAATGAAAAACTGTTTTTT. The rearrangement joins TRBV9 to TRBJ1-4; D not certain. This CDR3 is built from 14 residues. Per germline, CDR1 SGDLS and CDR2 YYNGEE. The V and J ends lost 4 bases and 4 bases respectively, with 11 bases between them.